Listed below are T cell receptor beta chains from one sample, sequenced in a study of T and B cells in COVID-19 patients. TCRdb recomputed calls from the multiplex PCR reads with MiXCR, one row per CDR3 protein. The sample holds about 8,000 distinct CDR3 sequences, about 28% seen once. The sequencing sample was made of blood. Receptors were obtained from a human donor who had recovered from COVID-19. Both conserved end residues are trimmed from each CDR3. The size field is filled for only some rows; it gives once, few, many or a size class.

TRBJ2-1	TRBV7-7	-	ASSLVLRGAHNEQF
TRBJ2-3	TRBV12-3/TRBV12-4	medium-sized	ASSFRAESTDTQY
TRBJ2-3	TRBV6-4	-	ASSESASGGPDTQY
TRBJ2-5	TRBV5-1	few	ASSLVEETQY
TRBJ1-4	TRBV29-1	once	STLGAGGEKLF
TRBJ1-4	TRBV30	medium-sized	AWSYPRADTNEKLF
TRBJ2-5	TRBV19	medium-sized	ASSPTGGVETQY
TRBJ1-4	TRBV7-9	-	ASSLEGSSWTNEKLF
TRBJ2-1	TRBV28	-	ASSLLTYNEQF
TRBJ2-1	TRBV18	once	ASSPLSGGVYNEQF
TRBJ2-1	TRBV27	medium-sized	ASSVSPGNEQF
TRBJ1-2	TRBV18	-	ASSDRGLDYGYT
TRBJ2-1	TRBV4-3	-	ASSHTLAGGPGEQF
TRBJ2-3	TRBV6-2/TRBV6-3	medium-sized	ASTPTTSSSTDTQY
TRBJ2-1	TRBV18	medium-sized	ASSPPSGGVYNEQF
TRBJ1-2	TRBV12-3/TRBV12-4	few	ASSPWPPTNYGYT
TRBJ1-1	TRBV5-4	-	ASREGLSNTEAF
TRBJ2-7	TRBV5-4	medium-sized	ASSLGTDSYEQY
TRBJ2-3	TRBV19	medium-sized	ASSINGGSVDTQY
TRBJ2-3	TRBV4-2	-	ASSQAETSGGGSTDTQY
TRBJ1-2	TRBV6-2/TRBV6-3	-	ASRLVTGYSNYGYT
TRBJ1-2	TRBV6-1	-	ASTGTGTGGYT
TRBJ2-2	TRBV7-6	few	ASSPLAPSDTGELF
TRBJ2-3	TRBV24-1	few	ATSDEADTQY
TRBJ2-2	TRBV5-1	-	ASSSDREGANTKELF
TRBJ2-2	TRBV6-5	medium-sized	ASSGQRNTGELF
TRBJ1-4	TRBV6-1	few	ASGPTRTNEKLF